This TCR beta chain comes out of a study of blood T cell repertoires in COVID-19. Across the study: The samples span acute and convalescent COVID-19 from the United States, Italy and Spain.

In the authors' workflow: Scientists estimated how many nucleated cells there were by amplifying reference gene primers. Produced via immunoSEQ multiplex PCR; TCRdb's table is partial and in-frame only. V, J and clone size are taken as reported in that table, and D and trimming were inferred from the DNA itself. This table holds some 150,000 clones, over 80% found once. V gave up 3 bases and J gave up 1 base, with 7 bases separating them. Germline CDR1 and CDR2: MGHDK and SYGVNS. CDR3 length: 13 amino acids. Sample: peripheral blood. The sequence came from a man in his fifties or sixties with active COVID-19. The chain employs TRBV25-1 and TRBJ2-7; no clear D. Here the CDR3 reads CASSDPSSYEQYF. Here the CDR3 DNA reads TGTGCCAGCAGTGATCCTAGTTCCTACGAGCAGTACTTC.